Listed here are 8 T cell receptor beta chains from one sample, sequenced in a study of blood T cell repertoires in COVID-19. Assay: immunoSEQ multiplex PCR; the TCRdb copy retains only in-frame clones and omits some. The sample holds around 180,000 clones; about 84% are singletons and the top ten take about 5.5%. The sequencing sample was made of peripheral blood. The receptors were gathered from a woman aged 25 to 39 with acute or convalescent COVID-19.

The gene calls are TRBV7-8 and TRBJ2-1, with D unresolved. The CDR3 totals 12 residues. Per germline, CDR1 SGHVS and CDR2 FQNEAQ. Trimming cost V 5 bases and J 8 bases, with 10 bases left between them. The CDR3 region is CASSPLKYEQFF. As DNA, the CDR3 is TGTGCCAGCAGCCCCCTAAAGTATGAGCAGTTCTTC.

This chain uses TRBV30 with TRBJ1-6; TRBD1 aligns across 8 bases. The CDR3 contains 14 residues. Losses at the gene ends were 5 bases for V and 10 bases for J; bases not matched to a gene: 10. Germline assignment: CDR1 GTSNPN and CDR2 SVGIG (reference sequence). The CDR3 spells CAWGSQGAGSPLHF. DNA of the CDR3: TGTGCCTGGGGATCGCAGGGGGCCGGATCACCCCTCCACTTT. Full variable domain (rest looked up from reference TRBV30 and TRBJ1-6): SQTIHQWPATLVQPVGSPLSLECTVEGTSNPNLYWYRQAAGRGLQLLFYSVGIGQISSEVPQNLSASRPQDRQFILSSKKLLLSDSGFYLCAWGSQGAGSPLHFGNGTRLTVT.

The chain joins TRBV25-1 to TRBJ1-4; 7 bases line up with TRBD1. The CDR3 loop spans 16 amino acids. Germline assignment: CDR1 MGHDK and CDR2 SYGVNS. Losses at the gene ends were 7 bases for V and 0 bases for J; bases not matched to a gene: 8. The chain's CDR3 is CASKKAGGTTNEKLFF. The DNA for the CDR3 is TGTGCCAGCAAGAAGGCAGGGGGAACAACTAATGAAAAACTGTTTTTT. Variable domain in full (rest from reference TRBV25-1 and TRBJ1-4): EADIYQTPRYLVIGTGKKITLECSQTMGHDKMYWYQQDPGMELHLIHYSYGVNSTEKGDLSSESTVSRIRTEHFPLTLESARPSHTSQYLCASKKAGGTTNEKLFFGSGTQLSVL.

J is TRBJ2-5 and V is TRBV24-1, with 8 bases matching TRBD1. Unmatched junction bases numbered 9, after V lost 3 bases and J lost 4 bases. There are 16 residues in the CDR3. From germline, CDR1 is KGHDR and CDR2 SFDVKD. The CDR3 here is CATSDHRTGKTETQYF. CDR3 bases: TGTGCCACCAGTGATCACCGGACAGGGAAGACAGAGACCCAGTACTTC.

The V and J genes are TRBV7-2 and TRBJ2-1; D remains ambiguous. The CDR3 covers 13 residues. Germline values: CDR1 SGHTA, CDR2 FQGNSA. V shed 4 bases and J shed 10 bases, with 14 bases lying between them. This CDR3 reads CASSSNSFREQFF. The CDR3 bases are TGTGCCAGCAGCTCCAATTCCTTCCGGGAGCAGTTCTTC.

This clone came up once. The V call is TRBV28, the J call TRBJ1-2; D call uncertain. There are 11 residues in the CDR3. CDR1 is MDHEN, CDR2 SYDVKM, per germline. The ends were cut back, 7 bases at V and 1 base at J, with 4 bases in the middle. CDR3 sequence: CASIGNYGYTF. In DNA, the CDR3 is TGTGCCAGCATCGGTAACTATGGCTACACCTTC.

This chain joins TRBV5-1 and TRBJ1-1, with D uncertain. V shed 2 bases and J shed 6 bases, with 11 bases lying between them. This CDR3 comprises 13 residues. Germline lookup yields CDR1 SGHRS and CDR2 YFSETQ. The CDR3 bases are TGCGCCAGCAGCTTAGGCAGGCGCGCTGAAGCTTTCTTT. This gives the protein CASSLGRRAEAFF.

V and J are TRBV28 and TRBJ2-3; TRBD2 might be the D (6 bases). The V gene's germline CDR1 is MDHEN and CDR2 SYDVKM. V lost 10 bases, J lost 6 bases, and 20 bases lay in between. The CDR3 runs 14 residues. CDR3 region: CAISRDSKGDTQYF. The CDR3 bases are TGTGCCATCTCCCGGGACTCGAAGGGTGATACGCAGTATTTT.